This T cell receptor beta chain appears in the sequencing data of a study of blood T cell repertoires in COVID-19. At the level of the study: Acute and convalescent COVID-19 samples came from the United States, Italy and Spain. T cells, B-cell-depleted T cells, or PBMCs provided the cDNA or gDNA that served as material.

Authors' methods: For nucleated cells, counts were estimated from reference gene primer amplification. The protocol was immunoSEQ multiplex PCR, while the TCRdb copy is restricted to in-frame clones and leaves out a portion. The D gene and trimming were derived from the DNA, and the V and J assignments and clone size from that table. The repertoire includes about 280,000 clones, over 75% of them detected once, and roughly 14% sits in the top ten. This clone came up a few times. V shed 2 bases and J shed 4 bases, with 3 bases lying between them. Looked up from germline, CDR1 is KGHSH and CDR2 is LQKENI. The CDR3 consists of 11 residues.

This TCR was recovered from a human donor in a cohort sampled during active COVID-19. Input material: peripheral blood. The chain joins TRBV18 to TRBJ2-7, with D hard to call. The CDR3 is CASSPEYEQYF. The CDR3 DNA sequence: TGTGCCAGCTCACCAGAGTACGAGCAGTACTTC.